Listed below are T cell receptor beta chains from one sample, sequenced in a study of cytomegalovirus exposure and HLA in healthy donors. Libraries were prepared by immunoSEQ multiplex PCR; TCRdb keeps only in-frame clonotypes and omits some of them. The sample carries about 110,000 clones, just over 70% recorded once. The specimen was PBMCs. The receptors here all came from a boy aged 5 to 17 in good health and CMV-seronegative. Each CDR3 is given without its conserved first and last residue. Clone size is shown for a subset of rows, as once, few, many or a class of expanded clone.

V,size,J,CDR3
TRBV19,-,TRBJ1-5,ASSNRGTSGNQPQH
TRBV27,once,TRBJ2-1,ASSFGGFENEQF
TRBV6-6,-,TRBJ1-2,ASMVRANYGYT
TRBV7-2,-,TRBJ2-5,ASSLWEGGETQY
TRBV6-6,few,TRBJ1-5,ASRRTPSGNQPQH
TRBV10-3,-,TRBJ2-7,AISPGTGLGEQY
TRBV28,-,TRBJ1-5,ASSPLPSTREPQH
TRBV5-1,-,TRBJ1-1,ASSSTGVTEAF
TRBV28,-,TRBJ1-2,ASRPGQGYGYT
TRBV15,-,TRBJ1-5,ATSSRQNQPQH
TRBV9,-,TRBJ1-1,ASSPGGGRTEAF
TRBV28,once,TRBJ1-2,ASSLGGSRDGYT
TRBV5-1,-,TRBJ2-1,ASSLDRVGEQF
TRBV5-1,once,TRBJ2-3,ASSSGVAPSTDTQY
TRBV6-5,-,TRBJ1-2,ASKRSGDGYT
TRBV2,few,TRBJ2-2,ASRTTSGRARTGELF
TRBV4-1,-,TRBJ2-5,ASSEVATLQETQY
TRBV5-1,-,TRBJ1-2,ASSSDSYGYT
TRBV30,-,TRBJ1-2,ALSTGPYGYT
TRBV6-4,-,TRBJ1-4,ASSDAGLGDEKLF
TRBV6-1,once,TRBJ2-3,ASNPRTSVDTQY
TRBV30,few,TRBJ1-5,AWKHQGGWHQPQH